This T cell receptor beta chain was documented in a study of blood T cell repertoires in COVID-19. In the study overall: Whether acute or convalescent, the COVID-19 samples came from the United States, Italy and Spain.

Per the authors' pipeline: Reference gene primer amplification in the assay estimated nucleated cell counts. Data came from immunoSEQ multiplex PCR; TCRdb stores just in-frame clones and leaves some out. From that table come the V and J calls and clone size; the DNA was used to work out D and trimming. The data hold 64,000 or so clones, with 65% to 90% observed a single time. Trimming removed 2 bases from V and 4 bases from J, with 11 bases in between. The CDR3 has 15 residues. Germline-derived CDR1 and CDR2 are LNHDA and SQIVND (reference sequence). The sample taken for sequencing was peripheral blood. The sequence derives from a man aged 35 to 55 with acute or convalescent COVID-19. The chain recombines TRBV19 with TRBJ2-2, with a possible D match to TRBD1 (5 bases). The CDR3 loop is CASSIRRQTTGELFF. DNA of the CDR3: TGTGCCAGTAGTATACGTCGACAGACCACCGGGGAGCTGTTTTTT.